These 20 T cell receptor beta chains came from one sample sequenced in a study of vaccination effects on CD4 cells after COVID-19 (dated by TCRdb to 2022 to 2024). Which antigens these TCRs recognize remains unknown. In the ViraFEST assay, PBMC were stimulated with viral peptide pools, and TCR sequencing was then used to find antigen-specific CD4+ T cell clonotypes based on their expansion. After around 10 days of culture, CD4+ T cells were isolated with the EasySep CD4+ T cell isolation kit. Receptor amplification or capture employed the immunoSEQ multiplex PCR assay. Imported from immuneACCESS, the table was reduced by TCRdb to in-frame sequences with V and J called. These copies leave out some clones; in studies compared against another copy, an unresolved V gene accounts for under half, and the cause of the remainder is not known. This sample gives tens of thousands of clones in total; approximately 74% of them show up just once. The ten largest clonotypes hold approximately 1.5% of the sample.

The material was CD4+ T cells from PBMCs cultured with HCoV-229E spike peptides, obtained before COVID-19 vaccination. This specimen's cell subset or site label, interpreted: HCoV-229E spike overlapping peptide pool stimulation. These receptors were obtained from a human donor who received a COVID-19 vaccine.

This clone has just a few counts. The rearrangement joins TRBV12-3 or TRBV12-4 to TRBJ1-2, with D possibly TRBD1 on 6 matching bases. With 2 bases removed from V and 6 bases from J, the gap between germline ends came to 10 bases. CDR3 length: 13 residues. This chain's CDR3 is CASSLTSGDGYTF. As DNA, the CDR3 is TGTGCCAGCAGTTTAACCTCAGGGGATGGCTACACCTTC.

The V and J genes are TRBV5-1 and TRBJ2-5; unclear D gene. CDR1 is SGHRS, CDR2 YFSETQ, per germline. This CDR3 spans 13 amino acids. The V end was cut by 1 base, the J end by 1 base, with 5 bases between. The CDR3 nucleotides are TGCGCCAGCAGCTTGACAGTCCAAGAGACCCAGTACTTC. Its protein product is CASSLTVQETQYF.

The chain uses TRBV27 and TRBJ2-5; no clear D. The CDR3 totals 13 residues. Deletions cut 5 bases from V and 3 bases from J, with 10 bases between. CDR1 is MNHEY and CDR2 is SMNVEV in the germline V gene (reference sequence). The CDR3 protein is CASSRKTEETQYF. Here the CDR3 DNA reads TGTGCCAGCAGTAGAAAGACGGAAGAGACCCAGTACTTC.

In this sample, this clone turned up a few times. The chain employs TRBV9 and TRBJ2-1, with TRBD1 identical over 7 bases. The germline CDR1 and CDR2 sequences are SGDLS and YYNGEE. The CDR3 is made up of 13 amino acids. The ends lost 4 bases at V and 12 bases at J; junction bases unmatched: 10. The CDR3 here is CASSTPGQVRQFF. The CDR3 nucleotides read TGTGCCAGCAGCACCCCCGGACAGGTCAGGCAGTTCTTC.

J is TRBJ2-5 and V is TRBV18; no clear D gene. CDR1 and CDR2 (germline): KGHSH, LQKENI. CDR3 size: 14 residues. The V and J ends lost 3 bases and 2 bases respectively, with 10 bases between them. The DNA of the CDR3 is TGTGCCAGCTCACCGGCGGAGCCACAAGAGACCCAGTACTTC. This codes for CASSPAEPQETQYF.

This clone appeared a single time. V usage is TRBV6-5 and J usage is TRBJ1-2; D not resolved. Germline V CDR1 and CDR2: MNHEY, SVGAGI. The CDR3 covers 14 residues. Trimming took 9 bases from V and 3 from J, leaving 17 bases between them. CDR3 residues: CASGRLTNDYGYTF. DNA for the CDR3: TGTGCCAGTGGGAGACTGACAAACGACTATGGCTACACCTTC.

CDR3 in amino acids: CASSSAGGPRTGELFF. CDR3 nucleotide sequence: TGTGCCAGCAGCTCGGCAGGGGGCCCGAGGACCGGGGAGCTGTTTTTT. The rearrangement uses TRBV5-5 and TRBJ2-2; TRBD1 matches 8 bases. The CDR3 spans 16 residues. Germline assignment: CDR1 SGHKS and CDR2 YYEKEE (reference sequence). The V and J ends lost 3 bases and 5 bases, in that order; junction bases with no gene match: 9.

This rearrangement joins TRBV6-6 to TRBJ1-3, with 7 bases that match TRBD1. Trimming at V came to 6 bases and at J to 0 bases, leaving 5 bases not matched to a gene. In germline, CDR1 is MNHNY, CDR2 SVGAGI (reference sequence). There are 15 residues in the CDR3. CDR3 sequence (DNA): TGTGCCAGCAGCCCAGGGGGACGCTCTGGAAACACCATATATTTT. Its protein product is CASSPGGRSGNTIYF.

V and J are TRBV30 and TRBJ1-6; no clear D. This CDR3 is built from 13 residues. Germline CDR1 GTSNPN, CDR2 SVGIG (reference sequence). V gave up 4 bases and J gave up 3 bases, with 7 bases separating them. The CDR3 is CAWTNSYNSPLHF. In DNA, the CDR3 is TGTGCCTGGACGAACAGCTATAATTCACCCCTCCACTTT.

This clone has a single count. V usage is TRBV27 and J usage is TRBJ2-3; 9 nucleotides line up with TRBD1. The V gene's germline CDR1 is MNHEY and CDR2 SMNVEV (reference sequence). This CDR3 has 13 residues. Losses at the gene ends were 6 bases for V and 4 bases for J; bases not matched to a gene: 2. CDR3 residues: CASRRTGADTQYF. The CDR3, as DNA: TGTGCCAGCAGGCGGACAGGGGCAGATACGCAGTATTTT.

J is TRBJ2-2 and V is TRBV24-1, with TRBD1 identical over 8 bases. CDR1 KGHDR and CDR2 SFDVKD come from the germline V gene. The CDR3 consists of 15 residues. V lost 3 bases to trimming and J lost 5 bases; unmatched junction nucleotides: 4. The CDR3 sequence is CATSDMDRATGELFF. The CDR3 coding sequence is TGTGCCACCAGTGATATGGACAGGGCTACCGGGGAGCTGTTTTTT.

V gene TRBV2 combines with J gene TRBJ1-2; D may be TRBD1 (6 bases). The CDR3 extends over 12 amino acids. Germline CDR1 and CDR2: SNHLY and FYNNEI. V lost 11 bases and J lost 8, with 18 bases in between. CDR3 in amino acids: CAGAQGDRGYTF. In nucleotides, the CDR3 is TGTGCCGGGGCACAGGGAGATCGGGGCTACACCTTC.

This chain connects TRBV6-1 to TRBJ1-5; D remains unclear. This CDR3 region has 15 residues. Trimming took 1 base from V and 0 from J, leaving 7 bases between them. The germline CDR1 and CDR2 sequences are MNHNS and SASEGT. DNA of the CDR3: TGTGCCAGCAGTGAAGGGAGTTATAGCAATCAGCCCCAGCATTTT. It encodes CASSEGSYSNQPQHF.

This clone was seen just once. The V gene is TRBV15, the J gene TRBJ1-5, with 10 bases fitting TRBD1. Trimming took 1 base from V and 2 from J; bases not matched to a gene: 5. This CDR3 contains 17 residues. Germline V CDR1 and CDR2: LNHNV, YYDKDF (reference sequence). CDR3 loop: CATSRGQGAGGNQPQHF. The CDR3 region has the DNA TGTGCCACCAGCAGAGGACAGGGGGCAGGTGGCAATCAGCCCCAGCATTTT.

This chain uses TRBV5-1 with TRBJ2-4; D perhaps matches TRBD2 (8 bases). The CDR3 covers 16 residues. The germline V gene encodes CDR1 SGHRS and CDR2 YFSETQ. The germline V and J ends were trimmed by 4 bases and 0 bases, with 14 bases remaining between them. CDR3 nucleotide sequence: TGCGCCAGCAGCCCGGGGGGGACAGTAGCCAAAAACATTCAGTACTTC. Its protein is CASSPGGTVAKNIQYF.

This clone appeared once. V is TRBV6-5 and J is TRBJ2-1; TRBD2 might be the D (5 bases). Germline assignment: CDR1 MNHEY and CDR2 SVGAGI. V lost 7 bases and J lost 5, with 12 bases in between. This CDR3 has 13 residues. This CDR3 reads CASIRGLHNEQFF. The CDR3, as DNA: TGTGCCAGCATCCGAGGACTGCACAATGAGCAGTTCTTC.

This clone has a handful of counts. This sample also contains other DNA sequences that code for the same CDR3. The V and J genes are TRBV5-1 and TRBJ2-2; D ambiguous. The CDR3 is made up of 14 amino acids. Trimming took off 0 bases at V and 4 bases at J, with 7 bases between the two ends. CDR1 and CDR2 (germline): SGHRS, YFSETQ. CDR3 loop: CASSLGQSTGELFF. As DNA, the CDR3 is TGCGCCAGCAGCTTGGGCCAGAGCACCGGGGAGCTGTTTTTT.

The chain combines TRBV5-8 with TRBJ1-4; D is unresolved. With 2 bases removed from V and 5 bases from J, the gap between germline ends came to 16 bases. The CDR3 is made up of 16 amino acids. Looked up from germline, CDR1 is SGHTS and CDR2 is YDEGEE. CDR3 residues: CASSFGSSSGNEKLFF. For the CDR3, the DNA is TGTGCCAGCAGCTTCGGTTCATCAAGTGGAAATGAAAAACTGTTTTTT.

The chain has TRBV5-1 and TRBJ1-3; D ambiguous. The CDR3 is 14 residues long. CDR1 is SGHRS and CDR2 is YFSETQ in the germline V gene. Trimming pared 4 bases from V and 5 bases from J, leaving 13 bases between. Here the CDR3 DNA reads TGCGCCAGCAGCCCGGATTGGTACAGAAACACCATATATTTT. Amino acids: CASSPDWYRNTIYF. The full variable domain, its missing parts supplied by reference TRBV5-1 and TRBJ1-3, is KAGVTQTPRYLIKTRGQQVTLSCSPISGHRSVSWYQQTPGQGLQFLFEYFSETQRNKGNFPGRFSGRQFSNSRSEMNVSTLELGDSALYLCASSPDWYRNTIYFGEGSWLTVV.

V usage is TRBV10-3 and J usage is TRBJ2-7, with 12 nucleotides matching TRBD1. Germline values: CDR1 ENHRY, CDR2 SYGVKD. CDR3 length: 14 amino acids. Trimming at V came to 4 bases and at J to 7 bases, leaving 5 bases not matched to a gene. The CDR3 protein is CAISGGQGAGEQYV. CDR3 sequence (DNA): TGTGCCATCAGTGGGGGACAGGGGGCGGGGGAGCAGTACGTC.